This T cell receptor beta chain was sequenced for a study of cytomegalovirus exposure and HLA in healthy donors (dated by TCRdb to about 2017). Concerning the study at large: According to an earlier analysis of 587 of the donors, about 180 million T cells yielded 90 million to 140 million unique TCR beta sequences and 250 to 350 Gb of sequence data. Along with the approximately 670-subject first cohort, a separate validation cohort of over a hundred different subjects was used. In an earlier analysis of roughly 600 of the donors, high-throughput TCR beta sequencing was used to judge whether each TCR beta V gene segment behaved as functional or pseudogenic. The number of donors typed differed by locus, with 629-630 for A, B, C, DRB1 and DQB1, 522 for DQA1, some 570 for DPA1, and over 400 for DPB1. Every repertoire in the discovery cohort had been generated on one and the same sequencing platform. HLA typing covered class I and class II loci at four-digit resolution. Donor age, sex, ethnicity and CMV serostatus were compiled alongside the repertoire data. Among some 400 genotyped donors of the cohort, an average of about 220,000 unique TCR beta nucleotide sequences was sequenced per donor, of which about 19% were non-productive. Of the roughly 400 genotyped donors, over 70% fell in the genetic ancestry cluster associated with self-reported Caucasian donors. Five DR-DQ haplotypes were handled as single units for association and clustering, since linkage in the cohort was strong. The study used immunosequencing to profile the T cell repertoires of approximately 650 subjects and linked those repertoires to cytomegalovirus serostatus. High-throughput TCR immunosequencing, statistical association of individual TCRs with disease status, and machine learning were combined to predict cytomegalovirus infection status. In the later analysis, no new phenotypic data were used to find candidate immune exposures; instead, reliance was placed on TCR beta sequences and their occurrence across donors. Roughly 300 gigabases of sequencing data and tens of millions of unique TCR sequences were included in an early release covering roughly 600 HLA-typed donors. To study patterns of TCR occurrence, a later analysis re-analyzed previously published TCR beta repertoires from 666 donors and added high-resolution HLA genotyping. The study was designed to test whether signatures of past pathogen exposure could be identified by cataloging public T cell receptors. In a later genetic analysis, genome-wide SNP genotypes for about 55% of the 666 donors were used, and that subset was treated as a discovery cohort.

The CDR1 and CDR2 encoded by the germline V gene are SGHTA and FQGTGA. The CDR3 runs 13 amino acids, cysteine and phenylalanine included. Only the CDR3 DNA stays, 39 bases, in frame from base 1. Trimming takes 3 bases from V and 0 bases from J, and the germline ends sit 5 bases apart. The method behind the library was the immunoSEQ multiplex PCR assay. The multiplex PCR relied on a mix of 60 forward primers for TCR Vbeta segments and 13 reverse primers for TCR Jbeta segments. The CDR3 region of rearranged TCR beta genes was amplified from genomic DNA by a multiplex PCR assay. Amplified TCR beta libraries were sequenced as 87-base-pair reads on the Illumina HiSeq System. Per the source publication's procedure: A later analysis tallied some 79 million unique TCR beta chains across the 666 repertoires, and approximately 9.9 million of those chains were shared by two or more donors. Raw reads were error-corrected and collapsed into unique sequences with a nearest-neighbor algorithm that merged closely related sequences to remove PCR and sequencing errors. CDR3 sequences were aligned to IMGT reference sequences to assign V, D and J gene segments. For a sequence to be retained, at least a six-nucleotide match to both a V gene segment and a J gene segment was required. A rearrangement counted as productive if the CDR3 had no stop codons and remained in frame with V and J, and every other rearrangement counted as non-productive. CDR3 was defined according to IMGT convention as the region running from the second conserved V-encoded cysteine to the conserved J-encoded phenylalanine. The earlier analysis of some 600 of the donors excluded sequences that lacked an unambiguous match to a single V gene segment. An earlier analysis of 587 of the donors called V segments functional above 56.7% productive rearrangements and segregating when the between-donor standard deviation exceeded 5%. A statistical classification framework was developed to diagnose cytomegalovirus status using the catalog of TCR beta chain sequences. V and J gene assignment, in a later analysis, came from comparing TCR nucleotide sequences with IMGT/GENE-DB human TR gene sequences. The TCRdist pipeline was used in a later analysis to assign CDR3 sequences and most-parsimonious VDJ recombination scenarios. In a later analysis, each TCR beta chain was defined by its CDR3 amino acid sequence together with its V-gene family, and reads without a unique V-gene family were excluded. As a way to deal with suspected cross-contamination and a sequencing artifact, a later analysis dropped approximately 570 nucleotide sequences that were highly shared and had low generation probability. In a later analysis, a clonal expansion index for each public chain was calculated from normalized within-repertoire ranks of inferred template counts. A later analysis computed generation probabilities with a VDJ recombination model fitted to out-of-frame rearrangements, and checked the results against IGoR. A later analysis scored TCR-TCR, TCR-HLA and TCR-CMV co-occurrence with hypergeometric tests, applying a repertoire-size bias correction to TCR pairs. False discovery rates were estimated in a later analysis by permuting HLA or CMV assignments 20 times. In a later analysis, co-occurring TCRs were grouped using DBSCAN, and TCRdist sequence similarity was added for clustering within HLA-allele-positive subsets. For co-occurrence clustering, repertoires with fewer than 30,000 or more than 120,000 public chains were excluded, along with about five repertoires with anomalous nucleotide sharing. The table comes from immuneACCESS by way of TCRdb, which keeps in-frame sequences with V and J called. Part of the clones is missing from these tables; in studies checked, under half for an unresolved V gene and the rest for unknown reasons. The V and J calls and clone size are taken from that table; D and trimming were inferred from the DNA. In all, the sample holds approximately 100,000 clones, and around three quarters of those were seen once. 7.7% of the sample is held by the ten biggest clonotypes.

The cohort was made up of about 610 healthy bone marrow donors. At the time of sampling, every cohort member was nominally healthy, though immune exposures that went unrecorded were likely present. The donor was CMV seropositive and belonged to the group of around 300 seropositive cohort members. A peripheral blood sample was provided by each donor, and peripheral blood mononuclear cells were used for TCR beta sequencing. The Qiagen DNeasy Blood Extraction Kit was used to extract genomic DNA from the blood cell samples. Beyond this particular receptor, the publication reports: In a later genetic analysis, a missense DCLRE1C variant was associated with V-gene and J-gene trimming of TCR beta chains, and the association was replicated in an independent cohort. A cluster of highly shared sequence variants was judged likely to be a technical artifact of the sequencing pipeline. According to a later analysis, parvovirus B19, influenza, CMV and Epstein-Barr virus appeared linked to several top co-occurrence clusters. Immune exposure information for the cohort was limited to CMV serostatus. When HLA alleles, especially DR and DQ, strongly co-occurred, TCR associations were difficult to assign to individual alleles. According to the authors, the approach could potentially be generalized to other disease states and immunological phenotypes. A further reported finding was that TCR beta sequences accurately predicted the HLA-A and HLA-B alleles for most subjects in the first cohort. An earlier analysis of some 590 of the donors showed that most TCR beta V segments appeared in productive rearrangements either about 87% or about 30% of the time, which broadly matched IMGT annotations. Because HLA typing was unavailable for some donors at each locus, only the typed subset was used in association tests. In vitro tests confirmed that a few of the cytomegalovirus-associated TCR beta chains recognize cytomegalovirus antigens. In a later analysis, HLA-associated TCR beta chains showed more clonal expansion and lower generation probabilities than non-associated chains that were equally common. According to a later analysis, most CMV-associated TCR beta chains appeared to be HLA-restricted, and the HLA associations seemed to be driven largely by CMV exposure. This cohort had only TCR beta chains sequenced, and the lack of alpha or paired-chain data limited which features could be detected. Most TCR sequences were observed very rarely across donors, whereas some public TCRs were present in many individuals. According to a later analysis, TCR association rates differed among HLA loci, with DRB1 alleles showing the most associated TCRs and HLA-C alleles showing the fewest. The study gave a list of about 160 TCR beta chains associated with cytomegalovirus. Because counts were too low, around 18 rarely observed V segments, including chromosome 9 orphons, were left out of the earlier analysis of about 500 of the donors. Presence/absence analyses assumed roughly uniform sequencing depth across donors, an assumption that may not hold. According to a later genetic analysis, donors in an Asian-associated ancestry cluster had fewer N-insertions in productive TCRs than the approximately 710-donor mean. Cytomegalovirus status was reported to be diagnosed by the classifier with high specificity and sensitivity in both the original and validation cohorts. Some IMGT-functional V segments, including TRBV6-2 and TRBV6-3, could not be told apart with the 87-base-pair reads, so those segments were excluded. Specific HLA alleles were associated with 16,951 TCR beta sequences at a false discovery rate of 0.05 in a later analysis. Linkage disequilibrium might explain the correlated functional status among segregating V segments, but an unknown experimental factor could not be excluded.

Turning to this clone: No cognate antigen has been identified for it. One base away there is no much larger clone; base qualities are not given.

The sample comprised PBMCs. This clonotype was obtained from a woman between 45 and 65 years old in good health and CMV-seropositive. The chain links TRBV7-3 with TRBJ1-1; there is no confident call for the D gene. The CDR3 protein sequence reads: CASSLSLNTEAFF. The DNA is as follows: TGTGCCAGCAGCTTGAGCTTGAACACTGAAGCTTTCTTT.